This T cell receptor (beta chain) originates from a study of OX40 agonist ivuxolimab in advanced cancers. Overall study context: The study enrolled dose-escalation patients with hepatocellular carcinoma, melanoma, renal cell or head and neck cancer.

Concerning this clone itself: Its antigen is not identified.

The data were produced by immunoSEQ multiplex PCR, yet TCRdb's version contains in-frame clones alone and is incomplete. The data contain 20,000 to 25,000 clones, about 73% of them singletons. The CDR3 extends over 14 amino acids. With 3 bases removed from V and 6 bases from J, the gap between germline ends came to 13 bases. The germline V gene has CDR1 SGDLS and CDR2 YYNGEE. General study findings and limits: Some patients who did not respond also had low normalized T-cell clonal expansion. Fewer expanded clones were found on average in CD4+ than in CD8+ T cells.

People who had autoimmune disease history or systemic immunosuppression were excluded. The sequence was collected from an adult with an advanced solid tumor such as melanoma, head and neck, liver or kidney cancer. V is TRBV9 and J is TRBJ1-5; the D gene is possibly TRBD1 (6 bases). Sequenced here: CD4+ or CD8+ T cells sorted from blood, sampled in a trial of the OX40 agonist ivuxolimab. CDR3 in amino acids: CASSAWTDGQPQHF. The CDR3 region has the DNA TGTGCCAGCAGCGCCTGGACAGACGGTCAGCCCCAGCATTTT.